One sample yielded the 27 T cell receptor beta chains listed below, sequenced in a study of tumour-infiltrating T cells in Burkitt lymphoma. Sequenced by immunoSEQ multiplex PCR; TCRdb stores in-frame clones only, minus some. The table has more than 45,000 clones, roughly 30% seen once. Sequencing was performed on tumor tissue. The receptors stem from a human donor with Burkitt lymphoma.

The chain links TRBV7-2 to TRBJ2-5, with 7 bases identical to TRBD2. The CDR3 length is 17 residues. Germline V lookup: CDR1 SGHTA, CDR2 FQGNSA. Trimming at V came to 2 bases and at J to 7 bases, leaving 16 bases not matched to a gene. CDR3 nucleotides: TGTGCCAGCAGCTTATTTGTTCACGGGGCTAGCGGTGCGACCCAGTACTTC. This translates into CASSLFVHGASGATQYF.

This clone was observed a handful of times. V usage is TRBV6-5 and J usage is TRBJ2-7; 8 bases align to TRBD1. The CDR3 consists of 15 residues. V shed 5 bases, J shed 1 base, and the junction held 7 bases outside the gene matches. Germline lookup yields CDR1 MNHEY and CDR2 SVGAGI. Written as DNA, the CDR3 is TGTGCCAGCAGTGTTACAGGGGGAAGGTCCTACGAGCAGTACTTC. It specifies CASSVTGGRSYEQYF.

The genes are TRBV7-9 and TRBJ1-2; the D gene is possibly TRBD1 (6 bases). The CDR3 sequence is 11 residues long. V was cut by 8 bases and J by 6 bases, with 10 bases left in between. Germline values: CDR1 SEHNR, CDR2 FQNEAQ (reference sequence). The CDR3 DNA reads as TGTGCCAGCGGACAGCGAGATGGCTACACCTTC. It is translated as CASGQRDGYTF.

This chain links TRBV6-5 with TRBJ2-2, with 11 bases aligning to TRBD1. V shed 9 bases and J 2 bases; nucleotides not matched to a gene: 2. Germline CDR1 MNHEY, CDR2 SVGAGI. CDR3 size: 14 residues. CDR3 residues: CASRTGGNTGELFF. CDR3 bases: TGTGCCAGTAGGACAGGGGGCAACACCGGGGAGCTGTTTTTT.

This clone turned up a few times. CDR3 residues: CASSLAGGETQYF. The CDR3 DNA sequence: TGTGCCAGCAGCTTAGCGGGCGGAGAGACCCAGTACTTC. This chain links TRBV7-2 with TRBJ2-5, with D uncertain. The CDR3 is 13 amino acids. Germline V gene sequence: CDR1 SGHTA, CDR2 FQGNSA. The V and J ends lost 0 bases and 4 bases respectively, with 6 bases between them.

This clone was detected once. The chain carries TRBV7-6 and TRBJ2-7, with 9 nucleotides matching TRBD2. The CDR3 contains 15 residues. The V gene end was trimmed by 1 base and the J gene end by 0 bases; junction bases not matched to a gene: 1. Germline V gene sequence: CDR1 SGHVS, CDR2 FNYEAQ. CDR3 DNA sequence: TGTGCCAGCAGCTTAGGGCGGGGGGGCTCCTACGAGCAGTACTTC. Encoded protein: CASSLGRGGSYEQYF.

The chain is built from TRBV7-2 and TRBJ2-5; D gene uncertain. Trimming stripped 1 base from V and 7 bases from J, with 13 bases between. CDR1 SGHTA and CDR2 FQGNSA come from the germline V gene. The CDR3 has 14 amino acids. CDR3 DNA: TGTGCCAGCAGCTTAGGCCGACGGGCCCGGACCCAGTACTTC. Translated: CASSLGRRARTQYF.

The J gene is TRBJ1-6, the V gene TRBV2; TRBD1 agrees at 7 bases. Looked up from germline, CDR1 is SNHLY and CDR2 is FYNNEI. The CDR3 spans 14 residues. The V gene end was trimmed by 6 bases and the J gene end by 7 bases; junction bases not matched to a gene: 6. The CDR3 here is CASSLDRANSPLHF. The CDR3 DNA sequence: TGTGCCAGCAGCCTTGACAGGGCGAATTCACCCCTCCACTTT.

The V and J genes are TRBV7-6 and TRBJ1-4, with D unclear. The germline V and J ends were trimmed by 5 bases and 6 bases, with 16 bases remaining between them. Germline CDR1 is SGHVS and CDR2 is FNYEAQ. This CDR3 comprises 15 residues. Written as DNA, the CDR3 is TGTGCCAGCAGCCTAGTATCCCTTGGCGATGAAAAACTGTTTTTT. It yields the protein CASSLVSLGDEKLFF.

This clone was picked up a small number of times. The same CDR3 arises from other DNA sequences in this sample as well. The J gene is TRBJ2-5, the V gene TRBV18; D gene ambiguous. Germline assignment: CDR1 KGHSH and CDR2 LQKENI. The CDR3 has 12 amino acids. With 3 bases removed from V and 5 bases from J, the gap between germline ends came to 7 bases. The CDR3 nucleotides read TGTGCCAGCTCACCTAGCCCCGAGACCCAGTACTTC. Translation gives CASSPSPETQYF.

This chain connects TRBV15 to TRBJ2-7, with D maybe TRBD1 (5 bases). Germline lookup yields CDR1 LNHNV and CDR2 YYDKDF (reference sequence). This CDR3 has 14 amino acids. V lost 7 bases, J lost 3 bases, and 16 bases lay in between. CDR3 coding DNA: TGTGCCACCACCGACAGCCCGGAGCTCTACGAGCAGTACTTC. Residues: CATTDSPELYEQYF.

This clone was seen once. The chain has TRBV30 and TRBJ2-3, with 8 bases that match TRBD2. V lost 0 bases, J lost 3 bases, and 5 bases stayed unmatched. Germline V CDR1 and CDR2: GTSNPN, SVGIG (reference sequence). The CDR3 sequence is 15 residues long. This chain's CDR3 is CAWSVRRGGTDTQYF. In DNA form, the CDR3 reads TGTGCCTGGAGTGTACGACGGGGGGGGACAGATACGCAGTATTTT.

This clone was counted a few times. This chain joins TRBV4-3 and TRBJ2-5; D may be TRBD1 (5 bases). The CDR3 totals 14 residues. CDR1 and CDR2 from the germline V gene are LGHNA and YSLEER. V was trimmed by 0 bases and J by 5 bases, leaving 10 bases between them. The chain's CDR3 is CASSQDPKGETQYF. CDR3 nucleotide sequence: TGCGCCAGCAGCCAAGACCCGAAGGGGGAGACCCAGTACTTC.

The chain is built from TRBV5-1 and TRBJ1-3, with a weak D call TRBD1 (6 bases). The ends were cut back, 0 bases at V and 7 bases at J, with 11 bases in the middle. Germline V gene sequence: CDR1 SGHRS, CDR2 YFSETQ. This CDR3 has 14 amino acids. DNA of the CDR3: TGCGCCAGCAGCTTGGGAACAGGGATGAACACCATATATTTT. Translating it yields CASSLGTGMNTIYF.

The chain couples TRBV7-2 to TRBJ2-5, with D tentatively TRBD1 or TRBD2 (6 bases each). Per the germline V gene, CDR1 is SGHTA and CDR2 is FQGNSA. CDR3 length: 16 amino acids. V lost 0 bases, J lost 5 bases, and 16 bases lay in between. In nucleotides, the CDR3 is TGTGCCAGCAGCTTAGCTTGGGGGGCCGGTGTTGAGACCCAGTACTTC. Amino acid sequence: CASSLAWGAGVETQYF.

This clone was counted between two and nine times. The rearrangement joins TRBV6-4 to TRBJ2-3; D perhaps matches TRBD2 (5 bases). The CDR3 totals 13 residues. Germline assignment: CDR1 MRHNA and CDR2 SNTAGT. Trimming shortened V by 6 bases and J by 1 base, and 8 bases separated the two germline ends. DNA of the CDR3: TGTGCCAGCAGAGCGGTGGGCACAGATACGCAGTATTTT. Translated, it gives CASRAVGTDTQYF.

The chain uses TRBV19 and TRBJ2-7; tentatively, D is TRBD2 (5 bases). Trimming pared 6 bases from V and 6 bases from J, leaving 15 bases between. This CDR3 contains 13 residues. Germline CDR1 and CDR2: LNHDA and SQIVND (reference sequence). CDR3 protein: CASSSRERSEQYF. CDR3 DNA sequence: TGTGCCAGTAGCTCAAGGGAGAGAAGCGAGCAGTACTTC. Using reference TRBV19 and TRBJ2-7 for the parts outside the CDR3, the full variable domain is DGGITQSPKYLFRKEGQNVTLSCEQNLNHDAMYWYRQDPGQGLRLIYYSQIVNDFQKGDIAEGYSVSREKKESFPLTVTSAQKNPTAFYLCASSSRERSEQYFGPGTRLTVT.

This clone has more than one count but fewer than ten. The J gene is TRBJ1-4, the V gene TRBV4-1; 8 bases agree with TRBD1. The CDR3 has 20 amino acids. With 0 bases clipped from V and 3 bases from J, the junction kept 15 bases outside the gene matches. Looked up from germline, CDR1 is MGHRA and CDR2 is YSYEKL. Written as DNA, the CDR3 is TGCGCCAGCAGCCAAGATAGAGGACAGGGTGGTGTTAGAGCTAATGAAAAACTGTTTTTT. Translation: CASSQDRGQGGVRANEKLFF.

The J gene is TRBJ2-2, the V gene TRBV5-1, with a tentative D call TRBD1 (6 bases). Germline-derived CDR1 and CDR2 are SGHRS and YFSETQ. V gave up 9 bases and J gave up 1 base, with 19 bases separating them. The CDR3 runs 16 residues. DNA for the CDR3: TGCGCCATCGAACTACAGGGTAATGGGAACACCGGGGAGCTGTTTTTT. The encoded protein is CAIELQGNGNTGELFF.

This clone turned up a few times. The chain has TRBV6-1 and TRBJ2-3, with D hard to call. CDR1 is MNHNS, CDR2 SASEGT, per germline. The V gene lost 6 bases and the J gene lost 4 bases, with 8 bases spanning the gap. This CDR3 has 12 amino acids. CDR3 bases: TGTGCCAGCAGGGTCGGGCCAGATACGCAGTATTTT. Protein: CASRVGPDTQYF.

This clone occurred a few times. The chain uses TRBV5-1 and TRBJ1-1; tentatively, D is TRBD1 (5 bases). V was cut by 0 bases and J by 4 bases, with 13 bases left in between. CDR3 length: 15 amino acids. The V gene's germline CDR1 is SGHRS and CDR2 YFSETQ. The CDR3 coding sequence is TGCGCCAGCAGCTTGGCACCGGGCGGGGGCACTGAAGCTTTCTTT. This codes for CASSLAPGGGTEAFF.

The chain has TRBV7-9 and TRBJ1-1; tentatively, D is TRBD1 (5 bases). The CDR3 is 19 residues long. CDR1 and CDR2 from the germline V gene are SEHNR and FQNEAQ (reference sequence). V gave up 2 bases and J gave up 3 bases, with 25 bases separating them. CDR3: CASSLSFGGWWVLDTEAFF. The CDR3 DNA sequence: TGTGCCAGCAGCTTAAGTTTTGGGGGATGGTGGGTTTTGGACACTGAAGCTTTCTTT.

The genes are TRBV4-3 and TRBJ2-7, with TRBD1 as a possible D gene (6 bases). The germline gives CDR1 LGHNA, CDR2 YSLEER. This CDR3 is built from 14 residues. With 4 bases removed from V and 12 bases from J, the gap between germline ends came to 22 bases. This chain's CDR3 is CASSPQGTTPSLYF. In DNA, the CDR3 is TGCGCCAGCAGCCCCCAGGGGACAACGCCGAGTCTGTACTTC.

This clone was seen a handful of times. The chain uses TRBV4-3 and TRBJ2-3, with 12 bases lining up with TRBD2. Unmatched junction bases numbered 8, after V lost 0 bases and J lost 1 base. CDR1 and CDR2 from the germline V gene are LGHNA and YSLEER. The CDR3 covers 19 residues. This CDR3 reads CASSQEPSGGAGGTDTQYF. As DNA, the CDR3 is TGCGCCAGCAGCCAAGAGCCTAGCGGGGGGGCCGGGGGCACAGATACGCAGTATTTT.

In this sample, this clone turned up a few times. The genes are TRBV10-3 and TRBJ1-4; D unresolved. Trimming left V 3 bases short and J 8 bases short, with 22 bases between. The length of the CDR3 is 17 residues. CDR1 and CDR2 (germline): ENHRY, SYGVKD. Here the CDR3 reads CAISDYPPGRTDEKLFF. The CDR3 DNA is TGTGCCATCAGTGATTATCCCCCTGGGCGGACCGACGAAAAACTGTTTTTT.

The chain combines TRBV11-3 with TRBJ2-2, with D maybe TRBD2 (6 bases). The germline gives CDR1 SGHNT, CDR2 YENEEA. With 1 base removed from V and 5 bases from J, the gap between germline ends came to 11 bases. The CDR3 has 15 amino acids. The CDR3 loop is CASSLVGGDTGELFF. As DNA, the CDR3 is TGTGCCAGCAGCTTAGTCGGAGGGGATACCGGGGAGCTGTTTTTT. Variable domain in full (rest from reference TRBV11-3 and TRBJ2-2): EAGVVQSPRYKIIEKKQPVAFWCNPISGHNTLYWYLQNLGQGPELLIRYENEEAVDDSQLPKDRFSAERLKGVDSTLKIQPAELGDSAVYLCASSLVGGDTGELFFGEGSRLTVL.

This chain links TRBV30 with TRBJ1-6; unclear D gene. This CDR3 comprises 13 residues. Germline values: CDR1 GTSNPN, CDR2 SVGIG (reference sequence). Between the trimmed V and J ends, which lost 2 bases and 7 bases, there was a span of 9 bases. CDR3 sequence reads: CAWSSEMNSPLHF. The CDR3 coding sequence is TGTGCCTGGAGTTCAGAGATGAATTCACCCCTCCACTTT.